This T cell receptor (beta chain) was sequenced in a study of response to subunit inactivated influenza vaccine. TCRdb passed the RT-PCR reads through MiXCR, listing each CDR3 protein once. The sample has about 540,000 distinct CDR3 sequences, approximately 24% seen once. This clonotype was detected a few times. Germline V CDR1 and CDR2: SGHDT, YYEEEE. The CDR3 totals 15 residues. Between the trimmed V and J ends, which lost 4 bases and 5 bases, there was a span of 18 bases. These data are also associated with another study on T cells expressing NK-cell markers. From that second work: Synthesis of TCR beta cDNA relied on 5'RACE template switching carrying UMIs. The TCR beta repertoires were obtained from sorted CD3+CD56+NKG2C+, CD3+CD56+NKG2C- and CD3+CD56-NKG2C+ T cells. No clear determination of HCMV specificity was made for expanded NKG2C+ T cell clones.

This sequence originates from a man aged 50 to 60 who received an inactivated influenza vaccine. This chain links TRBV5-6 with TRBJ2-5; a possible D gene is TRBD2 (5 bases). The sequencing used CD4+ T cells sorted from PBMCs, collected approximately 12 days after vaccination. CDR3 sequence (DNA): TGTGCCAGCAGCCCCTGGACTCCCCCGGGGGAGACCCAGTACTTC. Translation: CASSPWTPPGETQYF.